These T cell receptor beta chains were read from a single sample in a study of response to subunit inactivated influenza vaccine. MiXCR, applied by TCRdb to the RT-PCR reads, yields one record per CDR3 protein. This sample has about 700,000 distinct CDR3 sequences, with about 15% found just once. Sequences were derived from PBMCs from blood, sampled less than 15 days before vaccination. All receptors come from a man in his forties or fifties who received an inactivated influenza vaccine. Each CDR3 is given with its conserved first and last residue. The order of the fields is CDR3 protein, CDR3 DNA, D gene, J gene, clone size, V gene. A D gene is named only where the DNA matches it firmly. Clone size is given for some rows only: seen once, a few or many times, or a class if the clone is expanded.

CASSRGQPNNEQFF,TGTGCCAGCAGCCGGGGACAGCCTAACAATGAGCAGTTCTTC,TRBD1,TRBJ2-1,few,TRBV3-1
CASSPKRGNTIYF,TGTGCCAGCAGTCCCAAGAGGGGAAACACCATATATTTT,NA,TRBJ1-3,many,TRBV6-6
CASSYPGLAGVEFYNEQFF,TGTGCCAGCAGTTACCCTGGACTAGCGGGGGTGGAGTTTTACAATGAGCAGTTCTTC,TRBD2,TRBJ2-1,few,TRBV6-5
CASSNGRTYGYTF,TGTGCCAGCAGTAACGGGAGGACCTATGGCTACACCTTC,NA,TRBJ1-2,NA,TRBV6-5
CASSQHPGTGVYNEQFF,TGCGCCAGCAGCCAGCACCCCGGGACAGGGGTCTACAATGAGCAGTTCTTC,TRBD1,TRBJ2-1,few,TRBV4-3
CASSPPLGGFDTEAFF,TGTGCCAGCAGCCCCCCCTTGGGCGGGTTCGACACTGAAGCTTTCTTT,NA,TRBJ1-1,NA,TRBV5-6
CASSEGTSGNIQYF,TGCGCCAGCAGCGAAGGGACTAGCGGAAACATTCAGTACTTC,TRBD2,TRBJ2-4,few,TRBV5-1
CASSQESGTSGGLNEQFF,TGCGCCAGCAGCCAAGAAAGTGGGACTAGCGGGGGGCTGAATGAGCAGTTCTTC,TRBD2,TRBJ2-1,few,TRBV4-3
CSARTYSYNEQFF,TGCAGTGCGCGGACTTACTCCTACAATGAGCAGTTCTTC,NA,TRBJ2-1,few,TRBV20-1
CASSLQGTHNEQFF,TGTGCCAGCAGCTTACAGGGTACCCACAATGAGCAGTTCTTC,NA,TRBJ2-1,NA,TRBV7-8
CASSSRGLEQFF,TGTGCCAGCAGCTCCCGGGGTCTTGAGCAGTTCTTC,NA,TRBJ2-1,few,TRBV7-2
CASSEWTSGDHSDTQYF,TGTGCCAGCAGCGAATGGACTAGCGGCGACCATTCAGATACGCAGTATTTT,TRBD2,TRBJ2-3,few,TRBV7-3
CASSSAFWGTGANVLTF,TGTGCCAGCAGTTCGGCGTTTTGGGGGACCGGGGCCAACGTCCTGACTTTC,NA,TRBJ2-6,NA,TRBV6-5
CASSWGEVKETQYF,TGTGCCAGCAGTTGGGGGGAGGTCAAAGAGACCCAGTACTTC,NA,TRBJ2-5,NA,TRBV28
CSARGTLGQGARGEQYF,TGCAGTGCTAGAGGCACGCTTGGACAGGGGGCAAGGGGCGAGCAGTACTTC,TRBD1,TRBJ2-7,few,TRBV20-1
CASNSGSGGWDEQFF,TGTGCCAGCAACTCGGGGAGCGGGGGCTGGGATGAGCAGTTCTTC,TRBD2,TRBJ2-1,NA,TRBV28
CASIDSDSTDTQYF,TGTGCCAGCATCGACAGTGATAGCACAGATACGCAGTATTTT,NA,TRBJ2-3,NA,TRBV12-3/TRBV12-4
CASSLDRPPTEQYF,TGTGCCAGCAGCTTAGACAGGCCTCCAACCGAGCAGTACTTC,NA,TRBJ2-7,NA,TRBV7-2
CSVGRILQETQYF,TGCAGCGTTGGCAGGATCCTCCAAGAGACCCAGTACTTC,NA,TRBJ2-5,once,TRBV29-1
CSAASGVHEQYF,TGCAGCGCGGCTAGCGGGGTCCACGAGCAGTACTTC,TRBD2,TRBJ2-7,NA,TRBV29-1
CSALADFNEQFF,TGCAGTGCTTTAGCGGACTTTAATGAGCAGTTCTTC,NA,TRBJ2-1,few,TRBV20-1
CASSQAPQAGELFF,TGTGCCAGCAGCCAAGCACCCCAGGCCGGGGAGCTGTTTTTT,NA,TRBJ2-2,many,TRBV3-1
CASSPGGRTETQYF,TGTGCCAGCAGCCCCGGCGGGAGGACGGAGACCCAGTACTTC,TRBD2,TRBJ2-5,NA,TRBV9
CASSPTQGIWEKLFF,TGTGCCAGCAGTCCTACTCAGGGAATCTGGGAAAAACTGTTTTTT,NA,TRBJ1-4,NA,TRBV27
CASIRDSSYEQYF,TGTGCCAGCATCCGGGACAGCAGCTACGAGCAGTACTTC,TRBD1,TRBJ2-7,NA,TRBV6-1
CASSITGTTVVGYTF,TGTGCCAGCAGCATCACCGGGACGACCGTCGTCGGCTACACCTTC,NA,TRBJ1-2,few,TRBV7-8
CASSLANTRTDTQYF,TGCGCCAGCAGCTTAGCAAATACGCGCACAGATACGCAGTATTTT,NA,TRBJ2-3,few,TRBV5-1
CASSYGGNEHRASPPLEQYF,TGTGCCAGCTCCTACGGGGGGAACGAACACAGGGCAAGCCCTCCCCTCGAGCAGTACTTC,NA,TRBJ2-7,few,TRBV6-2/TRBV6-3
CASSRRIEGINEQFF,TGTGCCAGCAGCCGTCGGATCGAGGGGATCAATGAGCAGTTCTTC,NA,TRBJ2-1,NA,TRBV7-2
CASSYSPVTSTDTQYF,TGTGCCAGCAGTTACTCGCCTGTGACTAGCACAGATACGCAGTATTTT,NA,TRBJ2-3,few,TRBV6-2/TRBV6-3
CASSSLAGGPAGELFF,TGTGCCAGCAGCTCCCTAGCGGGGGGGCCGGCCGGGGAGCTGTTTTTT,TRBD2,TRBJ2-2,few,TRBV7-2
CASSLVAGGDEQFF,TGTGCCAGCAGTTTAGTGGCAGGGGGCGATGAGCAGTTCTTC,TRBD1,TRBJ2-1,many,TRBV28
CASREIPGQLAKNIQYF,TGTGCCAGCAGAGAAATCCCGGGACAGCTAGCCAAAAACATTCAGTACTTC,TRBD1,TRBJ2-4,few,TRBV6-1
CAIGGTSGAAEQFF,TGTGCCATCGGGGGGACTAGCGGGGCTGCGGAGCAGTTCTTC,TRBD2,TRBJ2-1,NA,TRBV10-3
CASSGGTPTETQYF,TGCGCCAGCAGCGGCGGGACTCCAACAGAGACCCAGTACTTC,NA,TRBJ2-5,many,TRBV5-1
CASSYQGRSSYEQYF,TGTGCCAGCAGTTACCAGGGTCGGAGCTCCTACGAGCAGTACTTC,NA,TRBJ2-7,few,TRBV12-3/TRBV12-4
CASSPSRYNEQFF,TGTGCCAGCAGCCCTAGTCGGTACAATGAGCAGTTCTTC,NA,TRBJ2-1,many,TRBV12-3/TRBV12-4